Below are 19 T cell receptor beta chains sequenced from a single sample in a study of identical twins (TCRdb year 2016). Library preparation employed 5' RACE. Sequencing was carried out with an Illumina HiSeq 2000. The public reads were run again by TCRdb, first through fastp at Q25 and then through MiXCR, and only productive beta chains were kept. Each entry merges the rows of one CDR3 protein and shows their most common DNA and genes. Within this sample are hundreds of thousands of distinct CDR3 sequences, with around 21% of them counted one time only. The ten largest clones take up roughly 4% of the sample. These sequences were also reported in another study, on T cells expressing NK-cell markers.

Sample: PBMCs. Receptor source: a woman between 18 and 29 years old in good health.

This chain joins TRBV7-2 and TRBJ1-3; D unresolved. Germline V CDR1 and CDR2: SGHTA, FQGNSA. The CDR3 sequence is 14 residues long. V lost 5 bases, J lost 0 bases, and 8 bases lay in between. The CDR3 nucleotides are TGTGCCAGCAGCGTTATAGCCTCTGGAAACACCATATATTTT. This codes for CASSVIASGNTIYF.

The chain uses TRBV10-3 and TRBJ1-1; unclear D gene. CDR1 is ENHRY, CDR2 SYGVKD, per germline. The V gene lost 4 bases and the J gene lost 6 bases, with 9 bases spanning the gap. The length of the CDR3 is 12 residues. CDR3 sequence (DNA): TGTGCCATCAGTGTGAGTGGGGCTGAAGCTTTCTTT. Amino acids: CAISVSGAEAFF.

This clonotype was counted ten times or more. This chain links TRBV9 with TRBJ1-1; D ambiguous. V dropped 3 bases and J dropped 1 base, with 7 bases sitting between them. The CDR3 totals 13 residues. CDR1 is SGDLS, CDR2 YYNGEE, per germline. The CDR3 bases are TGTGCCAGCAGCGCGGAGGGGAACACTGAAGCTTTCTTT. Translation gives CASSAEGNTEAFF.

This clonotype was seen at least ten times. This sequence joins TRBV19 and TRBJ2-1; D remains unclear. CDR1 is LNHDA and CDR2 is SQIVND in the germline V gene (reference sequence). V was cut by 3 bases and J by 4 bases, with 1 base left in between. The CDR3 totals 11 residues. The CDR3 DNA sequence: TGTGCCAGTAGTATGTACAATGAGCAGTTCTTC. This encodes CASSMYNEQFF.

This clonotype was detected a few times. The chain has TRBV5-1 and TRBJ2-1; the D is unclear. Germline CDR1 and CDR2: SGHRS and YFSETQ. The CDR3 contains 14 residues. V was clipped by 4 bases and J by 7 bases, with 15 bases between them. This CDR3 reads CASSPGMPGNEQFF. CDR3 nucleotides: TGCGCCAGCAGCCCCGGAATGCCCGGGAATGAGCAGTTCTTC.

Only one count was recorded for this clonotype. The genes are TRBV18 and TRBJ2-1, with 14 bases aligning to TRBD2. Germline V CDR1 and CDR2: KGHSH, LQKENI. The trim removed 2 bases at V and 7 bases at J, leaving 13 bases unmatched. This CDR3 has 19 residues. For the CDR3, the DNA is TGTGCCAGCTCACCATGGGGAGTGTGGACTAGCGGGAGGCGGAATGAGCAGTTCTTC. Amino acids: CASSPWGVWTSGRRNEQFF.

V gene TRBV10-3 combines with J gene TRBJ2-3, with TRBD2 as a possible D gene (7 bases). Germline CDR1 and CDR2: ENHRY and SYGVKD. The CDR3 runs 17 residues. With 2 bases removed from V and 1 base from J, the gap between germline ends came to 16 bases. The CDR3 sequence is CAISEARGAEGTDTQYF. CDR3 bases: TGTGCCATCAGTGAGGCCCGGGGGGCCGAGGGCACAGATACGCAGTATTTT.

The CDR3, as DNA: TGTGCCAGCAGTAGAAGCGGGACGTCTCGCAGGTACTTC. This translates into CASSRSGTSRRYF. The chain couples TRBV12-3 or TRBV12-4 to TRBJ2-7, with TRBD2 identical over 7 bases. The V segment lost 5 bases and the J segment 12 bases; nucleotides outside the gene matches: 13. The CDR3 runs to 13 residues.

V and J are TRBV6-1 and TRBJ1-6; D is ambiguous. The CDR3 length is 15 residues. The V end was cut by 6 bases, the J end by 5 bases, with 14 bases between. Germline V gene data show CDR1 as MNHNS and CDR2 as SASEGT. The CDR3 loop is CASSLDLGDNSPLHF. CDR3 DNA: TGTGCCAGCAGCCTGGACCTTGGGGATAATTCACCCCTCCACTTT.

In its sample, this clonotype was seen a few times. The CDR3 coding sequence is TGTGCCAGCAGCTTATTTAGGCCGTTCTTC. It is translated as CASSLFRPFF. The V and J genes are TRBV7-2 and TRBJ2-1; D ambiguous. The CDR3 covers 10 residues. V lost 2 bases and J 15 bases, leaving 8 bases between the germline ends. Germline V gene data show CDR1 as SGHTA and CDR2 as FQGNSA.

The V call is TRBV7-2, the J call TRBJ2-7; D gene unclear. The CDR3 length is 14 residues. Between the trimmed V and J ends, which lost 3 bases and 0 bases, there was a span of 9 bases. Germline V gene data show CDR1 as SGHTA and CDR2 as FQGNSA. CDR3 coding DNA: TGTGCCAGCAGCTTTTGGGCCAGCTCCTACGAGCAGTACTTC. It codes for CASSFWASSYEQYF.

This clonotype has more than one count but fewer than ten. The chain is built from TRBV29-1 and TRBJ2-7, with D possibly matching TRBD2 (6 bases). Trimming removed 3 bases from V and 2 bases from J, with 14 bases in between. CDR1 and CDR2 from the germline V gene are SQVTM and ANQGSEA. The CDR3 sequence is 14 residues long. The CDR3 sequence is CSVEWRGRPYEQYF. The CDR3 nucleotides read TGCAGCGTTGAGTGGAGGGGAAGACCCTACGAGCAGTACTTC.

This clonotype was seen more than once but under ten times. The chain has TRBV29-1 and TRBJ2-1; 10 positions agree with TRBD2. Trimming at V came to 7 bases and at J to 8 bases, leaving 11 bases not matched to a gene. The CDR3 length is 14 residues. The germline CDR1 and CDR2 sequences are SQVTM and ANQGSEA. CDR3 in amino acids: CSAPPSGSFDEQFF. DNA of the CDR3: TGCAGCGCCCCTCCTAGCGGGAGCTTCGATGAGCAGTTCTTC.

This clonotype appeared a few times. The V and J genes are TRBV20-1 and TRBJ2-1; D call uncertain. The CDR3 extends over 12 amino acids. Germline V gives CDR1 DFQATT, CDR2 SNEGSKA (reference sequence). V was pared by 6 bases and J by 9 bases, with 15 bases between. The CDR3 coding sequence is TGCAGTGCCCCCGCTGGTAGGGCTGAGCAGTTCTTC. This encodes CSAPAGRAEQFF.

The chain employs TRBV20-1 and TRBJ1-1; tentatively, D is TRBD1 (5 bases). CDR3 size: 14 residues. In germline, CDR1 is DFQATT, CDR2 SNEGSKA (reference sequence). V dropped 0 bases and J dropped 3 bases, with 11 bases sitting between them. CDR3: CSARDGTGYTEAFF. CDR3 in DNA: TGCAGTGCTAGAGATGGGACGGGGTACACTGAAGCTTTCTTT.

This clonotype has just a few counts. The rearrangement links TRBV5-5 to TRBJ2-5; TRBD1 matches 7 bases. The ends lost 3 bases at V and 5 bases at J; junction bases unmatched: 10. Per germline, CDR1 SGHKS and CDR2 YYEKEE (reference sequence). This CDR3 contains 15 residues. CDR3 sequence (DNA): TGTGCCAGCAGCTCCGGGGACAGCAAGTCGGAGACCCAGTACTTC. Translation gives CASSSGDSKSETQYF.

The sample holds a few counts of this clonotype. The CDR3 reads CASSPGQWEQYF. The CDR3 coding sequence is TGTGCCAGCAGTCCGGGCCAATGGGAGCAGTACTTC. V usage is TRBV12-3 or TRBV12-4 and J usage is TRBJ2-7; no reliable D call. This CDR3 spans 12 amino acids. The ends were cut back, 5 bases at V and 7 bases at J, with 12 bases in the middle.

This clonotype was seen repeatedly, ten times or more. This chain joins TRBV5-1 and TRBJ2-5; no definite D call. Germline CDR1 reads SGHRS; CDR2 reads YFSETQ. CDR3 length: 13 residues. Between the trimmed V and J ends, which lost 0 bases and 2 bases, there was a span of 5 bases. The CDR3 reads CASSLGVQETQYF. The CDR3, as DNA: TGCGCCAGCAGCTTGGGGGTTCAAGAGACCCAGTACTTC.

This chain connects TRBV25-1 to TRBJ2-3; 9 nucleotides match TRBD1. The CDR3 is made up of 17 amino acids. Germline loops: CDR1 MGHDK, CDR2 SYGVNS. The trim removed 2 bases at V and 0 bases at J, leaving 6 bases unmatched. Here the CDR3 reads CASSEHRGLVSTDTQYF. The CDR3 DNA follows: TGTGCCAGCAGTGAACACAGGGGGCTGGTGAGCACAGATACGCAGTATTTT.